This entry lists 13 T cell receptor beta chains sequenced from one sample in a study of blood T cell repertoires in COVID-19. Some clones are missing from TCRdb's copy, which holds only in-frame ones; the method was immunoSEQ multiplex PCR. The top ten hold approximately 4.3% of the sample, which has about 130,000 clones, roughly 85% seen once. The sequencing input was peripheral blood. These receptors all come from a human donor in a cohort sampled during active COVID-19.

The rearrangement joins TRBV4-3 to TRBJ2-1, with TRBD2 as a possible D gene (6 bases). CDR3 length equals 17 residues. The germline V and J ends were trimmed by 2 bases and 5 bases, with 19 bases remaining between them. Germline CDR1 reads LGHNA; CDR2 reads YSLEER. CDR3 nucleotides: TGCGCCAGCAGCCAATTTTATGGCGGGACCCGCAACAATGAGCAGTTCTTC. Protein product: CASSQFYGGTRNNEQFF.

For this clone: Other DNA sequences in this sample translate to the same CDR3. This chain uses TRBV12-3 or TRBV12-4 with TRBJ1-2; D might be TRBD1 (5 bases). Trimming shortened V by 3 bases and J by 0 bases, and 5 bases separated the two germline ends. CDR3 size: 13 residues. CDR3 region: CASSLTANYGYTF. The DNA of the CDR3 is TGTGCCAGCAGTTTGACAGCTAACTATGGCTACACCTTC.

This chain connects TRBV24-1 to TRBJ2-1; D is possibly TRBD1 (5 bases). Trimming left V 5 bases short and J 6 bases short, with 13 bases between. Germline lookup yields CDR1 KGHDR and CDR2 SFDVKD. The CDR3 has 14 residues. CDR3 protein: CATSAIDRSNEQFF. The CDR3, as DNA: TGTGCCACCAGTGCCATAGACAGATCCAATGAGCAGTTCTTC.

The DNA of the CDR3 is TGTGCCAGTAGTGTCCAGGACAGGGGAGGCGGCTACACCTTC. This gives the protein CASSVQDRGGGYTF. The rearrangement links TRBV19 to TRBJ1-2, with 9 bases that match TRBD1. With 5 bases clipped from V and 8 bases from J, the junction kept 9 bases outside the gene matches. CDR1 is LNHDA, CDR2 SQIVND, per germline (reference sequence). The CDR3 loop spans 14 amino acids. Drawing the rest from reference TRBV19 and TRBJ1-2, the complete variable domain is DGGITQSPKYLFRKEGQNVTLSCEQNLNHDAMYWYRQDPGQGLRLIYYSQIVNDFQKGDIAEGYSVSREKKESFPLTVTSAQKNPTAFYLCASSVQDRGGGYTFGSGTRLTVV.

This clone has more than one count but fewer than ten. This chain links TRBV6-2 or TRBV6-3 with TRBJ1-6; TRBD1 is a possible D gene (5 bases). Between the trimmed V and J ends, which lost 0 bases and 13 bases, there was a span of 19 bases. Germline loops: CDR1 MNHEY, CDR2 SVGEGT. The CDR3 has 16 residues. The CDR3 loop is CASSYSTRRGSAPLHF. The CDR3 DNA reads as TGTGCCAGCAGTTACTCGACGAGGAGGGGATCGGCGCCCCTCCACTTT.

The chain is built from TRBV2 and TRBJ2-1; D is perhaps TRBD2 (6 bases). The germline V gene encodes CDR1 SNHLY and CDR2 FYNNEI. There are 15 residues in the CDR3. V was clipped by 3 bases and J by 9 bases, with 18 bases between them. DNA for the CDR3: TGTGCCAGCAGTGACTACTCCCCAGGGCGGGGTGAGCAGTTCTTC. This translates into CASSDYSPGRGEQFF.

This clone has just a few counts. CDR3 amino acids: CASSYGTGAGYTF. CDR3 nucleotides: TGTGCCAGTTCCTATGGGACAGGGGCTGGCTACACCTTC. The chain combines TRBV19 with TRBJ1-2; TRBD1 matches at 10 bases. Trimming removed 8 bases from V and 7 bases from J; junction bases left unmatched: 7. The CDR3 length is 13 residues. CDR1 LNHDA and CDR2 SQIVND come from the germline V gene (reference sequence). Together with reference TRBV19 and TRBJ1-2, the CDR3 gives the full variable domain: DGGITQSPKYLFRKEGQNVTLSCEQNLNHDAMYWYRQDPGQGLRLIYYSQIVNDFQKGDIAEGYSVSREKKESFPLTVTSAQKNPTAFYLCASSYGTGAGYTFGSGTRLTVV.

DNA for the CDR3: TGTGCCAGCTCACCCGGACAGGGGGGCTATGGCTACACCTTC. Its protein is CASSPGQGGYGYTF. The V and J genes are TRBV18 and TRBJ1-2; 10 bases fit TRBD1. V dropped 3 bases and J dropped 4; count of bases not matched to a gene: 2. CDR3 length: 14 residues. Germline CDR1 KGHSH, CDR2 LQKENI. Combining the CDR3 with reference TRBV18 and TRBJ1-2 gives the whole variable domain NAGVMQNPRHLVRRRGQEARLRCSPMKGHSHVYWYRQLPEEGLKFMVYLQKENIIDESGMPKERFSAEFPKEGPSILRIQQVVRGDSAAYFCASSPGQGGYGYTFGSGTRLTVV.

This clone occurred once. The chain links TRBV7-9 to TRBJ2-7, with TRBD1 identical over 7 bases. Germline V CDR1 and CDR2: SEHNR, FQNEAQ (reference sequence). The CDR3 is 15 amino acids. Losses at the gene ends were 3 bases for V and 4 bases for J; bases not matched to a gene: 9. CDR3 loop: CASSLDRSIKYEQYF. CDR3 bases: TGTGCCAGCAGCTTGGACAGGTCAATTAAGTACGAGCAGTACTTC.

This chain connects TRBV6-6 to TRBJ1-6; D remains ambiguous. The germline V and J ends were trimmed by 0 bases and 9 bases, with 15 bases remaining between them. The CDR3 is 16 amino acids. In germline, CDR1 is MNHNY, CDR2 SVGAGI (reference sequence). The DNA of the CDR3 is TGTGCCAGCAGTTACTCGAGCAGTCTAGGGAGTTCACCCCTCCACTTT. This gives the protein CASSYSSSLGSSPLHF.

The count of this clone is one. The chain employs TRBV18 and TRBJ1-4, with TRBD1 matching over 7 bases. The germline CDR1 and CDR2 sequences are KGHSH and LQKENI. CDR3 size: 15 residues. Trimming removed 3 bases from V and 6 bases from J; junction bases left unmatched: 7. The CDR3 bases are TGTGCCAGCTCACCGCCGACGGGACAGCATGAAAAACTGTTTTTT. Translating gives CASSPPTGQHEKLFF.

The chain links TRBV5-1 to TRBJ2-5; D is possibly TRBD1 (6 bases). This CDR3 comprises 15 residues. V lost 4 bases, J lost 5 bases, and 18 bases lay in between. Per germline, CDR1 SGHRS and CDR2 YFSETQ. CDR3 region: CASSRISGVWETQYF. The CDR3 DNA is TGCGCCAGCAGCCGAATTTCAGGGGTGTGGGAGACCCAGTACTTC.

The rearrangement links TRBV19 to TRBJ2-7, with 10 bases identical to TRBD2. The CDR3 contains 15 residues. Germline values: CDR1 LNHDA, CDR2 SQIVND (reference sequence). The V segment lost 9 bases and the J segment 3 bases; nucleotides outside the gene matches: 11. In DNA, the CDR3 is TGTGCCAGATACCGCCTAGCGGGAGAATACTACGAGCAGTACGTC. Amino acids: CARYRLAGEYYEQYV.